What follows are 3 T cell receptor beta chains derived from one specimen sequenced in a study of memory B cells and T cells in multiple sclerosis. Sequencing used immunoSEQ multiplex PCR; TCRdb keeps in-frame clones, though not all of them. This sample has 25,000 to 35,000 clones; more than 70% occur once, and the top ten carry approximately 2.6%. Separate sequencing covered autoproliferating (CFSE-dim) and non-proliferating (CFSE-high) T cells from stimulus-free culture. Fewer than 55 million CFSE-labeled PBMCs were cultured less than 8 days unstimulated, then replicate wells were pooled. Their antigen targets remain unknown. The material sequenced was PBMCs from blood kept in culture. These receptors all stem from a human donor with multiple sclerosis.

The J gene is TRBJ1-1, the V gene TRBV9, with unresolved D. The CDR3 has 13 amino acids. Between the trimmed V and J ends, which lost 3 bases and 4 bases, there was a span of 10 bases. CDR1 and CDR2 (germline): SGDLS, YYNGEE. The CDR3 coding sequence is TGTGCCAGCAGCGGCCCTGATGTCACTGAAGCTTTCTTT. This gives the protein CASSGPDVTEAFF. The whole variable domain, remainder taken from reference TRBV9 and TRBJ1-1, is DSGVTQTPKHLITATGQRVTLRCSPRSGDLSVYWYQQSLDQGLQFLIQYYNGEERAKGNILERFSAQQFPDLHSELNLSSLELGDSALYFCASSGPDVTEAFFGQGTRLTVV.

The chain carries TRBV5-1 and TRBJ2-2; D is undetermined. The germline CDR1 and CDR2 sequences are SGHRS and YFSETQ. V was cut by 5 bases and J by 0 bases, with 11 bases left in between. This CDR3 has 15 residues. CDR3: CASRVSRSNTGELFF. In DNA form, the CDR3 reads TGCGCCAGCAGGGTGAGCAGGTCGAACACCGGGGAGCTGTTTTTT.

The chain is built from TRBV9 and TRBJ2-3, with a possible D match to TRBD1 (7 bases). There are 18 residues in the CDR3. Trimming cost V 2 bases and J 2 bases, with 21 bases left between them. Germline assignment: CDR1 SGDLS and CDR2 YYNGEE. For the CDR3, the DNA is TGTGCCAGCAGCGTCTCAGGGGGGCAGGGTTTCTTCACAGATACGCAGTATTTT. It encodes CASSVSGGQGFFTDTQYF.